These 9 T cell receptor beta chains originate from one sample sequenced in a study of cytomegalovirus exposure and HLA in healthy donors. In the PCR, 60 Vbeta and 13 Jbeta primers were used. Only in-frame clones appear in the TCRdb table, and some are missing; sequencing was by immunoSEQ multiplex PCR. Here the sample spans tens of thousands of clones, roughly four fifths being singletons. Sequencing was performed on PBMCs. The receptors originated from a man aged 18 to 29 in good health and CMV-seronegative.

The chain employs TRBV6-1 and TRBJ1-2; 7 bases agree with TRBD1. Germline lookup yields CDR1 MNHNS and CDR2 SASEGT. The junction had 11 bases not matched to a gene; V was cut back by 2 bases and J by 5 bases. The CDR3 is made up of 16 amino acids. Written as DNA, the CDR3 is TGTGCCAGCAGTGAATACTGGCAGGGGGAGGTATATGGCTACACCTTC. It codes for CASSEYWQGEVYGYTF.

The chain joins TRBV15 to TRBJ2-7; D perhaps matches TRBD1 (6 bases). V dropped 0 bases and J dropped 0 bases, with 12 bases sitting between them. CDR1 is LNHNV, CDR2 YYDKDF, per germline (reference sequence). This CDR3 spans 16 amino acids. CDR3 residues: CATSREPQGYSYEQYF. The CDR3 bases are TGTGCCACCAGCAGAGAACCACAGGGCTACTCCTACGAGCAGTACTTC. The entire variable domain, with the rest obtained from reference TRBV15 and TRBJ2-7, is as follows: DAMVIQNPRYQVTQFGKPVTLSCSQTLNHNVMYWYQQKSSQAPKLLFHYYDKDFNNEADTPDNFQSRRPNTSFCFLDIRSPGLGDTAMYLCATSREPQGYSYEQYFGPGTRLTVT.

The CDR3 loop is CASSLTDRDYGYTF. DNA of the CDR3: TGTGCCAGCAGCTTAACCGACAGGGACTATGGCTACACCTTC. This chain joins TRBV7-6 and TRBJ1-2; TRBD1 matches 7 bases. The CDR3 totals 14 residues. The germline V gene has CDR1 SGHVS and CDR2 FNYEAQ. The trim removed 2 bases at V and 3 bases at J, leaving 3 bases unmatched.

The J gene is TRBJ2-6, the V gene TRBV12-5; 7 bases are shared with TRBD1. This CDR3 has 18 residues. The V segment lost 0 bases and the J segment 0 bases; nucleotides outside the gene matches: 5. Germline V gene data show CDR1 as LGHNT and CDR2 as FRNRAP. CDR3 in DNA: TGTGCTAGTGGTTTGGTACAGGGGAACGCCTCTGGGGCCAACGTCCTGACTTTC. It encodes CASGLVQGNASGANVLTF.

This clone was detected only a few times. The rearrangement uses TRBV29-1 and TRBJ2-7, with 7 positions matching TRBD1. This CDR3 region has 15 residues. The V gene end was trimmed by 5 bases and the J gene end by 1 base; junction bases not matched to a gene: 11. Germline V CDR1 and CDR2: SQVTM, ANQGSEA. Written as DNA, the CDR3 is TGCAGCGTTCTAAAACTGACAGGGATTTCCTACGAGCAGTACTTC. The encoded protein is CSVLKLTGISYEQYF.

The chain employs TRBV2 and TRBJ1-4; 8 bases match TRBD1. V lost 4 bases to trimming and J lost 7 bases; unmatched junction nucleotides: 8. The V gene's germline CDR1 is SNHLY and CDR2 FYNNEI. The CDR3 is 15 residues long. Here the CDR3 DNA reads TGTGCCAGCAGTGGACAGGGGACCCTCAGTGAAAAACTGTTTTTT. Amino acids: CASSGQGTLSEKLFF.

V and J are TRBV4-3 and TRBJ2-7, with a weak D call TRBD2 (6 bases). The CDR3 spans 13 residues. Germline assignment: CDR1 LGHNA and CDR2 YSLEER. Deletions cut 1 base from V and 9 bases from J, with 13 bases between. Here the CDR3 DNA reads TGCGCCAGCAGCCAAGGTCCCGGGAGAGTGCAGTACTTC. Its protein product is CASSQGPGRVQYF.

The chain has TRBV5-6 and TRBJ2-1; unclear D gene. The CDR3 is made up of 11 amino acids. The germline V and J ends were trimmed by 2 bases and 8 bases, with 5 bases remaining between them. CDR1 and CDR2 from the germline V gene are SGHDT and YYEEEE. CDR3 region: CASSFSDEQFF. Here the CDR3 DNA reads TGTGCCAGCAGCTTTTCCGATGAGCAGTTCTTC.

The chain has TRBV5-1 and TRBJ2-5; 11 nucleotides align to TRBD1. Germline lookup yields CDR1 SGHRS and CDR2 YFSETQ. The J segment lost 5 bases and the V segment lost 5 bases, leaving 8 bases of the junction unmatched. The CDR3 consists of 15 residues. The CDR3 loop is CASRPRDRGYETQYF. CDR3 in DNA: TGCGCCAGCAGGCCCCGGGACAGGGGGTATGAGACCCAGTACTTC. The full variable domain, its missing parts supplied by reference TRBV5-1 and TRBJ2-5, is KAGVTQTPRYLIKTRGQQVTLSCSPISGHRSVSWYQQTPGQGLQFLFEYFSETQRNKGNFPGRFSGRQFSNSRSEMNVSTLELGDSALYLCASRPRDRGYETQYFGPGTRLLVL.